The clone carrying this T cell receptor beta chain has only a few counts. Its antigen is undetermined. The data stem from a study of OX40 agonist ivuxolimab in advanced cancers. Losses at the gene ends were 8 bases for V and 6 bases for J; bases not matched to a gene: 3. CDR1 is SNHLY and CDR2 is FYNNEI in the germline V gene. This CDR3 comprises 12 residues. Clones were sequenced by immunoSEQ multiplex PCR, and TCRdb holds only the in-frame ones, with some missing. The sample lists about 33,000 clones, about 88% occurring once. Study-wide results and caveats: Also showing low normalized T-cell clonal expansion were some of the nonresponders. The specificity for antigen of the expanded peripheral T cells was not determined.

The genes are TRBV2 and TRBJ2-2; 7 bases align to TRBD2. The specimen comprised CD4+ or CD8+ T cells sorted from blood, sampled in a trial of the OX40 agonist ivuxolimab. This receptor was identified in an adult with an advanced solid tumor such as melanoma, head and neck, liver or kidney cancer. This chain's CDR3 is CASWGGAGELFF. Here the CDR3 DNA reads TGTGCCAGCTGGGGAGGGGCCGGGGAGCTGTTTTTT.